This T cell receptor beta chain stems from a study of cytomegalovirus exposure and HLA in healthy donors. The overall study: Earlier work reported 90 million to 120 million unique TCR beta sequences from 180 million or so T cells. From donors who were HLA-typed, an early data release held approximately 80 million unique TCRs.

The study's findings and limits: The dataset shows that most TCR sequences were rare, while some public TCRs occurred in many donors.

V was cut by 4 bases and J by 1 base, with 14 bases left in between. This CDR3 contains 15 residues. CDR1 is SGHKS, CDR2 YYEKEE, per germline (reference sequence). Notes on this clone: What it binds is not known.

Healthy bone marrow donors formed the donor group. PCR employed 60 Vbeta and 13 Jbeta primers. Method: immunoSEQ multiplex PCR; TCRdb's copy keeps in-frame clones and lacks some. The data hold some 130,000 clones, with roughly two thirds observed a single time. Sequencing was performed on PBMCs. The receptor comes from a young man in good health and CMV-seropositive. V usage is TRBV5-5 and J usage is TRBJ1-1, with D maybe TRBD1 (5 bases). CDR3 sequence: CASSNQPTANTEAFF. CDR3 nucleotides: TGTGCCAGCAGCAACCAACCGACAGCGAACACTGAAGCTTTCTTT.